A single sample is the source of the 10 T cell receptor beta chains below, sequenced in a study of T cell responses to AZD1222 COVID-19 vaccine. TCRdb keeps only in-frame clones here, not all; method: immunoSEQ multiplex PCR. This sample carries some 120,000 clones, roughly 90% of them seen once, and the ten largest clones take 1.5%. The sequencing used peripheral blood, collected on day 0 of AZD1222 vaccination. These receptors all stem from an adult in good health.

The chain is built from TRBV5-8 and TRBJ2-7, with D possibly TRBD1 on 5 matching bases. Between the trimmed V and J ends, which lost 3 bases and 3 bases, there was a span of 10 bases. The CDR3 has 13 amino acids. Germline V gives CDR1 SGHTS, CDR2 YDEGEE. As DNA, the CDR3 is TGTGCCAGCAGCTCTAGACAGATCTACGAGCAGTACTTC. It yields the protein CASSSRQIYEQYF.

A few counts support this clone. The chain recombines TRBV4-1 with TRBJ2-1, with 12 bases matching TRBD2. J lost 9 bases, V lost 4 bases, and 7 bases had no gene match. CDR1 and CDR2 (germline): MGHRA, YSYEKL. CDR3 length: 15 residues. The DNA of the CDR3 is TGCGCCAGCAGCCTCCTAGCGGGGGGGCTTAGTGAGCAGTTCTTC. It encodes CASSLLAGGLSEQFF.

This rearrangement joins TRBV10-3 to TRBJ2-3, with D perhaps matching TRBD2 (6 bases). CDR3 size: 14 residues. V was cut by 9 bases and J by 6 bases, with 19 bases left in between. CDR1 is ENHRY, CDR2 SYGVKD, per germline. The CDR3 nucleotides are TGTGCCATTCGGACTACCGCCGATGGGGATACGCAGTATTTT. This gives the protein CAIRTTADGDTQYF.

This chain joins TRBV30 and TRBJ1-4; 8 positions match TRBD1. Per germline, CDR1 GTSNPN and CDR2 SVGIG (reference sequence). The CDR3 is 13 residues long. Trimming removed 4 bases from V and 7 bases from J; junction bases left unmatched: 5. Here the CDR3 DNA reads TGTGCCTGGAATAGACAGGGGAGTGAAAAACTGTTTTTT. Its protein product is CAWNRQGSEKLFF.

This rearrangement joins TRBV30 to TRBJ1-5; possible D gene TRBD1, 5 bases. CDR3 length: 13 amino acids. Germline CDR1 GTSNPN, CDR2 SVGIG (reference sequence). V was cut by 5 bases and J by 2 bases, with 10 bases left in between. CDR3 DNA: TGTGCCTGGGGAGGAGGGGGCAATCAGCCCCAGCATTTT. It is translated as CAWGGGGNQPQHF.

This chain joins TRBV6-1 and TRBJ1-3; D unclear. This CDR3 contains 14 residues. The ends were cut back, 2 bases at V and 0 bases at J, with 5 bases in the middle. Germline lookup yields CDR1 MNHNS and CDR2 SASEGT. The CDR3 coding sequence is TGTGCCAGCAGTGAACATCCCTCTGGAAACACCATATATTTT. Translated, it gives CASSEHPSGNTIYF.

The CDR3 sequence is CASTEAGYGYTF. The CDR3 nucleotides are TGTGCCAGCACCGAAGCGGGTTATGGCTACACCTTC. This chain joins TRBV2 and TRBJ1-2; D not resolved. The CDR3 sequence is 12 residues long. V was shortened by 7 bases and J by 5 bases, with 11 bases between the two germline ends. Germline CDR1 is SNHLY and CDR2 is FYNNEI.

The CDR3 DNA sequence: TGTGCCAGCAGCTTAGACCGCTCTTGGGACAAGCGGGCCCAGTACTTC. It specifies CASSLDRSWDKRAQYF. The J gene is TRBJ2-5, the V gene TRBV11-2; D is tentatively TRBD1 or TRBD2 (6 bases each). V lost 0 bases and J 9 bases, leaving 20 bases between the germline ends. CDR1 is SGHAT, CDR2 FQNNGV, per germline. This CDR3 is built from 16 residues.

A few counts support this clone. J is TRBJ2-1 and V is TRBV30; D uncertain. This CDR3 is built from 14 residues. Trimming pared 5 bases from V and 0 bases from J, leaving 11 bases between. The germline V gene encodes CDR1 GTSNPN and CDR2 SVGIG (reference sequence). The DNA for the CDR3 is TGTGCCTGGGGCGGATCGAGCTCCTACAATGAGCAGTTCTTC. It yields the protein CAWGGSSSYNEQFF.

V and J are TRBV19 and TRBJ1-2; unclear D gene. This CDR3 region has 13 residues. Germline-derived CDR1 and CDR2 are LNHDA and SQIVND (reference sequence). With 6 bases removed from V and 5 bases from J, the gap between germline ends came to 13 bases. The CDR3 DNA is TGTGCCAGTAGACGGGAAGAGCTATATGGCTACACCTTC. Its protein is CASRREELYGYTF.